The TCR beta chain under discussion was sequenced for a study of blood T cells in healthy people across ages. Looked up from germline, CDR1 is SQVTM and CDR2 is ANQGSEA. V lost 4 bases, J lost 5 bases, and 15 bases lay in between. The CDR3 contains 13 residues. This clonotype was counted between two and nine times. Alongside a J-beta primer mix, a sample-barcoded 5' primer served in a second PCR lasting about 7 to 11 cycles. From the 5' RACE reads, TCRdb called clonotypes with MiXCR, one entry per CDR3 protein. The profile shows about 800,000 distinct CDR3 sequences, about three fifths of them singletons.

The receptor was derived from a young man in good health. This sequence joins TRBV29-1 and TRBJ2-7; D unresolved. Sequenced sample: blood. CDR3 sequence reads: CSVASQVLDEQYF. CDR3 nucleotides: TGCAGCGTTGCGTCCCAGGTCCTAGACGAGCAGTACTTC.